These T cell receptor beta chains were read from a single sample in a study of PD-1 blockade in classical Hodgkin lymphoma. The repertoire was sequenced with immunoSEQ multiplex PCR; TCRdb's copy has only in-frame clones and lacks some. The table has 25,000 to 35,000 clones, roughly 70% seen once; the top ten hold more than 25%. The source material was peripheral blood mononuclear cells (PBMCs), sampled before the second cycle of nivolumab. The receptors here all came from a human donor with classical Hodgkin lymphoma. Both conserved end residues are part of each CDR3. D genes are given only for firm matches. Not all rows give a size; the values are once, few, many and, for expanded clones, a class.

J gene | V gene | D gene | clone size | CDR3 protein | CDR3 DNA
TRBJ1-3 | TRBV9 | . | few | CASSDDSYSGNTIYF | TGTGCCAGCAGCGATGACAGCTACTCTGGAAACACCATATATTTT
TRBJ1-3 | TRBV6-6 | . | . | CASSFGTEGNTIYF | TGTGCCAGCAGTTTCGGGACGGAGGGAAACACCATATATTTT
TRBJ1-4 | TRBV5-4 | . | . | CASSPAGINEKLFF | TGTGCCAGCAGCCCCGCAGGTATTAATGAAAAACTGTTTTTT
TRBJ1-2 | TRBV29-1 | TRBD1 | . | CSVSPGTGSVGYTF | TGCAGCGTTTCTCCCGGGACAGGTAGTGTTGGCTACACCTTC
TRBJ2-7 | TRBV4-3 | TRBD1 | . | CASSQDHGTGHYEQYF | TGCGCCAGCAGCCAGGATCACGGGACAGGGCACTACGAGCAGTACTTC
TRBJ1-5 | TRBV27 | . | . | CALRVPGNQPQHF | TGTGCCCTTCGGGTACCGGGGAATCAGCCCCAGCATTTT
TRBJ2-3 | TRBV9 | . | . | CASSVGGGWRGDTQYF | TGTGCCAGCAGCGTAGGAGGAGGTTGGCGGGGAGATACGCAGTATTTT
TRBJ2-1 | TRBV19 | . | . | CASSSGGYHTDSYNEQFF | TGTGCCAGTAGTTCTGGGGGCTACCACACCGACTCCTACAATGAGCAGTTCTTC
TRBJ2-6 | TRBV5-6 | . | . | CASSLAQGGPNVLTF | TGTGCCAGCAGCTTAGCACAGGGTGGCCCGAACGTCCTGACTTTC
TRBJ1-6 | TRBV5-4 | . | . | CASSLMGDSPLHF | TGTGCCAGCAGCTTGATGGGGGATTCACCCCTCCACTTT
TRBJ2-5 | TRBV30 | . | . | CAWRPRGEETQYF | TGTGCCTGGAGGCCTAGGGGGGAGGAGACCCAGTACTTC
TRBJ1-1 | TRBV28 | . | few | CASSYNRPRAEAFF | TGTGCCAGCAGCTATAACAGACCGCGGGCTGAAGCTTTCTTT
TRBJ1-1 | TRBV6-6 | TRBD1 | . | CASSYVDRSSFF | TGTGCCAGCAGTTACGTGGACAGGAGTTCTTTCTTT
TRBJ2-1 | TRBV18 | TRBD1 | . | CASSGGQGIDNEQFF | TGTGCCAGCTCGGGGGGACAGGGAATAGACAATGAGCAGTTCTTC
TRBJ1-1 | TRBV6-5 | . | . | CASSYYGRNTEAFF | TGTGCCAGCAGTTATTACGGTCGGAACACTGAAGCTTTCTTT
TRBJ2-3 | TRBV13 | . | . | CASSLSMGGGGHSTDTQYF | TGTGCCAGCAGCCTCTCCATGGGGGGGGGCGGGCATAGCACAGATACGCAGTATTTT
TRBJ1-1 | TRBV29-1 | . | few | CSVRNTEAFF | TGCAGCGTTAGAAACACTGAAGCTTTCTTT
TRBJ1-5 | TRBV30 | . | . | CAWARGADQPQHF | TGTGCCTGGGCCCGGGGGGCCGATCAGCCCCAGCATTTT
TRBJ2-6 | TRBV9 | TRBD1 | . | CASSVTPGQGLSGANVLTF | TGTGCCAGCAGCGTAACACCGGGACAGGGACTCTCTGGGGCCAACGTCCTGACTTTC
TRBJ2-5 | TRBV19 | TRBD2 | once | CASSIKGLAGGPGETQYF | TGTGCCAGTAGTATCAAGGGACTAGCGGGAGGGCCGGGGGAGACCCAGTACTTC
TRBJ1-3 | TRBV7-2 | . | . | CASSYVGNTIYF | TGTGCCAGCAGCTACGTTGGAAACACCATATATTTT
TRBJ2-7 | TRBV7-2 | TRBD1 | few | CASSIRQGNEQYF | TGTGCCAGCAGCATTAGACAGGGTAACGAGCAGTACTTC
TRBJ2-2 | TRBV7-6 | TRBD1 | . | CASSLGQAESGELFF | TGTGCCAGCAGCCTTGGACAGGCGGAATCCGGGGAGCTGTTTTTT
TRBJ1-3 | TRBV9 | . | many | CASSVDWSGTGNTIYF | TGTGCCAGCAGCGTAGATTGGTCAGGGACTGGAAACACCATATATTTT
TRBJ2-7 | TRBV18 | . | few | CASSPSGTPTYEQYF | TGTGCCAGCTCACCGTCCGGGACGCCAACCTACGAGCAGTACTTC
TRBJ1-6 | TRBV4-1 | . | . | CASQGPSGDSPLHF | TGCGCGAGTCAGGGGCCCTCCGGGGATTCACCCCTCCACTTT
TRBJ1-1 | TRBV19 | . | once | CASSIGTENTEAFF | TGTGCCAGTAGTATAGGTACCGAGAACACTGAAGCTTTCTTT
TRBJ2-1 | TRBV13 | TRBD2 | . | CASSLEAGGLNEQFF | TGTGCCAGCAGCTTAGAGGCGGGGGGGCTAAATGAGCAGTTCTTC
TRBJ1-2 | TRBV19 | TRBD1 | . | CASSILGQGNGYTF | TGTGCCAGTAGTATTCTGGGACAGGGAAATGGCTACACCTTC
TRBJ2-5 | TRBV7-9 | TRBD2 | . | CASSPSLAGAHGTQYF | TGTGCCAGCAGCCCTTCCCTAGCGGGGGCTCACGGGACCCAGTACTTC
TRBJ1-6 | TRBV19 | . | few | CASSISGPEGNSPLHF | TGTGCCAGTAGTATATCTGGGCCCGAGGGTAATTCACCCCTCCACTTT
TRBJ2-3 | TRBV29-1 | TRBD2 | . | CSVNYEAGTDTQYF | TGCAGCGTCAACTATGAAGCGGGGACAGATACGCAGTATTTT
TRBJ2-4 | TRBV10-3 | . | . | CAISEDLAKNIQYF | TGTGCCATCAGTGAGGATTTAGCCAAAAACATTCAGTACTTC
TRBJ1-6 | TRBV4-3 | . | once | CASSQAKTANSPLHF | TGCGCCAGCAGCCAGGCCAAGACAGCTAATTCACCCCTCCACTTT